The 18 T cell receptor beta chains reported below all come from one sample, sequenced in a study. TCRdb re-derived calls from the 5' RACE reads in MiXCR, one entry per CDR3 protein. The table includes tens of thousands of distinct CDR3 sequences, about 30% detected once. The material sequenced was tumor-infiltrating memory CD4+ T cells sorted from the breast tumor. Subset defined: memory CD4+ T cells, CD4+CD45RO+CD25-. The receptors here all came from a female donor with breast cancer.

This clonotype came up a few times. V is TRBV20-1 and J is TRBJ2-2, with D possibly being TRBD2 (5 bases). The CDR3 runs to 14 residues. Trimming shortened V by 1 base and J by 3 bases, and 9 bases separated the two germline ends. From germline, CDR1 is DFQATT and CDR2 SNEGSKA (reference sequence). The CDR3 coding sequence is TGCAGTGCTAGAGTGCCGGGGTACACCGGGGAGCTGTTTTTT. Translation gives CSARVPGYTGELFF.

This clonotype came up a few times. The chain joins TRBV4-1 to TRBJ2-5, with 13 bases matching TRBD2. After removal of 0 bases from V and 5 bases from J, the junction contained 21 bases not matched to a gene. CDR1 and CDR2 (germline): MGHRA, YSYEKL. The CDR3 sequence is 22 residues long. CDR3 DNA sequence: TGCGCCAGCAGCCAAGAAAACTCGCAGGGACTAGCGGGAAGACCCTCATTTGAGACCCAGTACTTC. Protein product: CASSQENSQGLAGRPSFETQYF.

The chain joins TRBV25-1 to TRBJ2-5, with 8 bases lining up with TRBD1. CDR1 MGHDK and CDR2 SYGVNS come from the germline V gene. This CDR3 is 15 amino acids long. The V segment lost 3 bases and the J segment 3 bases; nucleotides outside the gene matches: 6. In DNA form, the CDR3 reads TGTGCCAGCAGTGATCCAGGGGGCGGAAAAGAGACCCAGTACTTC. Its translation is CASSDPGGGKETQYF.

The table lists this clonotype with a few counts. The gene calls are TRBV20-1 and TRBJ2-3; 12 nucleotides match TRBD2. CDR1 DFQATT and CDR2 SNEGSKA come from the germline V gene (reference sequence). Trimming took 2 bases from V and 2 from J; bases not matched to a gene: 5. The CDR3 totals 16 residues. The chain's CDR3 is CSARNPSGRATDTQYF. In DNA, the CDR3 is TGCAGTGCTAGAAACCCTAGCGGGAGGGCCACAGATACGCAGTATTTT.

This chain links TRBV7-2 with TRBJ2-5, with D possibly being TRBD1 (6 bases). Trimming cost V 1 base and J 7 bases, with 19 bases left between them. The CDR3 contains 16 residues. Germline lookup yields CDR1 SGHTA and CDR2 FQGNSA. DNA of the CDR3: TGTGCCAGCAGCTTAGGCAGGGGCTCAAGGTTGGGGACCCAGTACTTC. Its protein is CASSLGRGSRLGTQYF.

The V and J genes are TRBV4-2 and TRBJ2-1, with 15 bases lining up with TRBD2. The CDR3 length is 16 residues. V shed 3 bases, J shed 4 bases, and the junction held 1 base outside the gene matches. Looked up from germline, CDR1 is LGHNA and CDR2 is YNFKEQ. The CDR3 sequence is CASSHGTSGRYNEQFF. As DNA, the CDR3 is TGTGCCAGCAGCCATGGGACTAGCGGGAGGTACAATGAGCAGTTCTTC.

This clonotype was detected only a few times. The rearrangement uses TRBV20-1 and TRBJ2-1; 7 nucleotides line up with TRBD2. From germline, CDR1 is DFQATT and CDR2 SNEGSKA (reference sequence). The CDR3 has 15 amino acids. With V trimmed by 5 bases and J by 1 base, 8 bases remained unmatched. DNA of the CDR3: TGCAGTGCTGGAAAGTCTAGCGGATCCTACAATGAGCAGTTCTTC. Translation gives CSAGKSSGSYNEQFF.

V and J are TRBV28 and TRBJ2-2; 7 positions match TRBD1. CDR1 and CDR2 from the germline V gene are MDHEN and SYDVKM. This CDR3 comprises 16 residues. The V segment lost 4 bases and the J segment 1 base; nucleotides outside the gene matches: 6. CDR3 residues: CASSSLRDRNTGELFF. CDR3 nucleotides: TGTGCCAGCAGTTCTCTCCGGGACAGGAACACCGGGGAGCTGTTTTTT.

This clonotype was detected many times. The chain couples TRBV5-1 to TRBJ1-1; 8 bases agree with TRBD1. The CDR3 is 15 residues long. Germline CDR1 SGHRS, CDR2 YFSETQ. V lost 1 base and J lost 1; bases outside the gene matches: 3. Here the CDR3 DNA reads TGCGCCAGCAGCTTGAACGGACAGGGGAACACTGAAGCTTTCTTT. Protein product: CASSLNGQGNTEAFF.

This clonotype was counted only a few times. V and J are TRBV3-1 and TRBJ2-1; D might be TRBD1 (5 bases). There are 12 residues in the CDR3. V was pared by 5 bases and J by 6 bases, with 8 bases between. The germline CDR1 and CDR2 sequences are LGHDT and YNNKEL (reference sequence). CDR3 bases: TGTGCCAGCAGCGATGGGGCCAATGAGCAGTTCTTC. This translates into CASSDGANEQFF.

This clonotype was seen only a few times. The rearrangement links TRBV27 to TRBJ1-5; D unclear. The germline V gene encodes CDR1 MNHEY and CDR2 SMNVEV (reference sequence). The CDR3 has 15 amino acids. V was cut by 6 bases and J by 5 bases, with 17 bases left in between. The CDR3 DNA reads as TGTGCCAGCAGCTTGGGAGGGTCTCTTCATCAGCCCCAGCATTTT. Its protein product is CASSLGGSLHQPQHF.

This clonotype showed up just a few times. The chain couples TRBV29-1 to TRBJ1-4, with D hard to call. Looked up from germline, CDR1 is SQVTM and CDR2 is ANQGSEA. The CDR3 contains 10 residues. V was shortened by 7 bases and J by 5 bases, with 5 bases between the two germline ends. CDR3 nucleotide sequence: TGCAGCGCTAGAAATGAAAAACTGTTTTTT. Its protein is CSARNEKLFF.

This clonotype was observed a few times. The rearrangement links TRBV27 to TRBJ2-7; 7 bases fit TRBD2. The CDR3 contains 14 residues. Unmatched junction bases numbered 6, after V lost 6 bases and J lost 1 base. Germline V gene data show CDR1 as MNHEY and CDR2 as SMNVEV (reference sequence). The CDR3 sequence: CASSKAGESYEQYF. The CDR3 bases are TGTGCCAGCAGCAAGGCGGGAGAATCCTACGAGCAGTACTTC.

This clonotype was observed many times. This rearrangement joins TRBV4-1 to TRBJ2-1; unclear D gene. V was clipped by 4 bases and J by 1 base, with 14 bases between them. Germline V gives CDR1 MGHRA, CDR2 YSYEKL. CDR3 length: 16 amino acids. The CDR3 nucleotides read TGCGCCAGCAGCCGACCAATAGGAAGTTCCTACAATGAGCAGTTCTTC. Encoded protein: CASSRPIGSSYNEQFF.

In its sample, this clonotype was seen a few times. The chain recombines TRBV7-8 with TRBJ2-3, with 7 bases that match TRBD1. CDR1 SGHVS and CDR2 FQNEAQ come from the germline V gene. The V gene end was trimmed by 5 bases and the J gene end by 5 bases; junction bases not matched to a gene: 4. The CDR3 spans 13 residues. The CDR3 coding sequence is TGTGCCAGCAGCCGGACAGGATTAGATACGCAGTATTTT. It encodes CASSRTGLDTQYF.

The chain joins TRBV6-5 to TRBJ2-5; 9 bases fit TRBD2. This CDR3 is built from 15 residues. Germline CDR1 MNHEY, CDR2 SVGAGI. The V segment lost 0 bases and the J segment 4 bases; nucleotides outside the gene matches: 3. Here the CDR3 reads CASSYSSGGGETQYF. In DNA, the CDR3 is TGTGCCAGCAGTTACTCTAGCGGGGGAGGAGAGACCCAGTACTTC.

V gene TRBV7-9 combines with J gene TRBJ2-5; D gene uncertain. The CDR3 spans 14 residues. Trimming pared 5 bases from V and 5 bases from J, leaving 15 bases between. Germline V gene lookup returns CDR1 SEHNR and CDR2 FQNEAQ (reference sequence). The CDR3 spells CASSTNQLGETQYF. DNA for the CDR3: TGTGCCAGCAGCACAAATCAGCTAGGGGAGACCCAGTACTTC.

The genes are TRBV5-1 and TRBJ2-2; TRBD2 matches 10 bases. CDR3 size: 16 residues. V was clipped by 0 bases and J by 2 bases; unmatched bases: 1. Germline V CDR1 and CDR2: SGHRS, YFSETQ. The CDR3 spells CASSLVLAGNTGELFF. In DNA, the CDR3 is TGCGCCAGCAGCTTGGTACTAGCGGGAAACACCGGGGAGCTGTTTTTT. Based on the CDR3 plus reference TRBV5-1 and TRBJ2-2, the full variable domain is KAGVTQTPRYLIKTRGQQVTLSCSPISGHRSVSWYQQTPGQGLQFLFEYFSETQRNKGNFPGRFSGRQFSNSRSEMNVSTLELGDSALYLCASSLVLAGNTGELFFGEGSRLTVL.